This T cell receptor beta chain emerged from a study of T-cell reconstitution after alpha-beta-depleted transplantation in children. Study results and caveats: By one year post-transplant, T-cell counts and diversity largely arose from T cells that were newly produced.

The germline V and J ends were trimmed by 0 bases and 3 bases, with 12 bases remaining between them. This CDR3 has 15 amino acids. The germline gives CDR1 LGHDT, CDR2 YNNKEL (reference sequence). The library targeted TCRbeta and was prepared with unique molecular identifiers. MiXCR was run by TCRdb on the PCR reads, yielding one entry per CDR3 protein. The sample lists around 190,000 distinct CDR3 sequences; approximately 7% were seen once. At least ten counts were recorded for this clonotype. Its specificity is not known. The sequences come from PBMCs, collected before TCRalphabeta/CD19-depleted stem cell transplant. This chain joins TRBV3-1 and TRBJ2-7; D might be TRBD1 (5 bases). This TCR derives from a boy younger than 10 with acute lymphoblastic leukemia, due to receive a stem cell transplant. CDR3: CASSQEGPGNYEQYF. The DNA of the CDR3 is TGTGCCAGCAGCCAAGAAGGTCCAGGGAACTACGAGCAGTACTTC.